The clone carrying this TCR beta chain showed up many times. As yet, its antigen is unknown. Germline assignment: CDR1 GTSNPN and CDR2 SVGIG (reference sequence). Trimming removed 2 bases from V and 2 bases from J; junction bases left unmatched: 6. The CDR3 runs to 15 residues. Each patient came to thyroid surgery without any prior treatment (of any kind). The record originates from a study of metastatic and nonmetastatic thyroid tumors. About the study: The authors compared repertoires across blood and tumor or nodule tissue from malignant and benign thyroid patients.

Regarding the study as a whole: Compared with benign nodules, malignant thyroid tumors were reported to have significantly higher TCR beta diversity in both blood and tumor.

Per the study methods: A classifier for distant metastasis in papillary thyroid cancer was constructed using CDR3 differences observed across clinicopathological groups. TCRdb re-called the PCR reads with MiXCR. None of the V and J calls come from the authors' own analysis; TCRdb made them. In the table there are 20,000 to 25,000 clones, about 14% of which are singletons. V gene TRBV30 combines with J gene TRBJ2-1; 7 nucleotides agree with TRBD2. This receptor was identified in a female donor with papillary thyroid cancer or a benign thyroid nodule (not recorded which). Some clones in this sample may be carry-over from other donors' samples. The sequenced sample was tumor tissue. CDR3 residues: CAWSHPTSTYNEQFF. The CDR3 DNA is TGTGCCTGGAGTCATCCGACTAGCACCTACAATGAGCAGTTCTTC.